This T cell receptor (beta chain) was retrieved from a study of cytomegalovirus exposure and HLA in healthy donors. A note on this clone: Germline and junction disagree at one end, which may indicate a read error.

The PCR contained 60 Vbeta and 13 Jbeta primers. The protocol was immunoSEQ multiplex PCR, while the TCRdb copy is restricted to in-frame clones and leaves out a portion. The data show 250,000 to 350,000 clones, more than 80% seen once. The sequencing input was PBMCs. The TCR originated in a man aged 35-49 years in good health and CMV-seropositive.

CDR3 residues: CASSYTSGSTDAQYF. DNA for the CDR3: TGTGCCAGCAGTTACACTAGCGGGAGCACAGATGCGCAGTATTTT. The V and J genes are TRBV6-5 and TRBJ2-3; 11 nucleotides align to TRBD2. CDR1 MNHEY and CDR2 SVGAGI come from the germline V gene. This CDR3 has 15 amino acids.